Presented here are 15 T cell receptor beta chains from one specimen sequenced in a study of blood T cell repertoires in COVID-19. Method: immunoSEQ multiplex PCR; TCRdb's copy keeps in-frame clones and lacks some. The sample has 150,000 to 200,000 clones; about 86% are singletons. Sequenced input: PBMCs or T cells enriched from blood (not recorded which). The source is a woman in her thirties or forties in a cohort exposed to, infected with or recovered from COVID-19 (not recorded which).

The CDR3 reads CASSQRHGTAVPEAFF. The CDR3 DNA reads as TGCGCCAGCAGCCAAAGGCACGGGACAGCAGTCCCTGAAGCTTTCTTT. V gene TRBV4-1 combines with J gene TRBJ1-1; 7 bases are shared with TRBD1. The CDR3 is 16 amino acids. Trimming cost V 2 bases and J 6 bases; bases outside gene matches: 12. Germline CDR1 MGHRA, CDR2 YSYEKL.

The count of this clone is one. This rearrangement joins TRBV15 to TRBJ1-2; 8 positions agree with TRBD1. Trimming took 5 bases from V and 0 from J; bases not matched to a gene: 2. The CDR3 loop spans 14 amino acids. CDR1 and CDR2 (germline): LNHNV, YYDKDF (reference sequence). The CDR3 protein is CATSGRGPNYGYTF. As DNA, the CDR3 is TGTGCCACCAGCGGCAGGGGGCCTAACTATGGCTACACCTTC.

V is TRBV6-5 and J is TRBJ1-3; D not resolved. V shed 10 bases and J shed 2 bases, with 9 bases lying between them. Germline loops: CDR1 MNHEY, CDR2 SVGAGI. CDR3 length: 12 residues. The CDR3 DNA follows: TGTGCCACCGCCGGAGCTGGAAACACCATATATTTT. Encoded protein: CATAGAGNTIYF.

As to this clone: The sample contains more than one DNA sequence encoding this CDR3. The gene calls are TRBV9 and TRBJ1-3, with D possibly TRBD1 on 5 matching bases. This CDR3 region has 15 residues. The germline V and J ends were trimmed by 0 bases and 0 bases, with 7 bases remaining between them. The germline V gene encodes CDR1 SGDLS and CDR2 YYNGEE. This CDR3 reads CASSVGGGSGNTIYF. CDR3 DNA sequence: TGTGCCAGCAGCGTAGGGGGGGGCTCTGGAAACACCATATATTTT.

CDR3 in DNA: TGTGCCAGCAGTGGCCGAGGACAGGGTAGAAGCACCGGGGAGCTGTTTTTT. Translating it yields CASSGRGQGRSTGELFF. The J gene is TRBJ2-2, the V gene TRBV25-1, with 8 bases aligning to TRBD1. The CDR3 length is 17 residues. Looked up from germline, CDR1 is MGHDK and CDR2 is SYGVNS. J was trimmed by 4 bases and V by 4 bases; bases with no gene match: 11.

To note about this clone: This sample includes further DNA sequences coding for the same CDR3. This chain links TRBV28 with TRBJ1-4; 7 bases align to TRBD1. This CDR3 contains 14 residues. The V segment lost 6 bases and the J segment 7 bases; nucleotides outside the gene matches: 8. CDR1 MDHEN and CDR2 SYDVKM come from the germline V gene. CDR3 DNA sequence: TGTGCCAGCAGCTTGGGGCAGGGGGGTGAAAAACTGTTTTTT. Protein: CASSLGQGGEKLFF.

The rearrangement links TRBV7-6 to TRBJ2-5; TRBD1 is a possible D gene (5 bases). This CDR3 spans 15 amino acids. CDR1 and CDR2 (germline): SGHVS, FNYEAQ. V dropped 2 bases and J dropped 5 bases, with 15 bases sitting between them. CDR3 region: CASSLRQTERETQYF. The CDR3 DNA reads TGTGCCAGCAGCTTACGTCAGACAGAACGGGAGACCCAGTACTTC. Variable domain in full (rest from reference TRBV7-6 and TRBJ2-5): GAGVSQSPRYKVTKRGQDVALRCDPISGHVSLYWYRQALGQGPEFLTYFNYEAQQDKSGLPNDRFSAERPEGSISTLTIQRTEQRDSAMYRCASSLRQTERETQYFGPGTRLLVL.

Turning to this clone: Distinct nucleotide sequences in the sample also encode this CDR3. This chain connects TRBV6-2 or TRBV6-3 to TRBJ1-5, with a possible D match to TRBD1 (6 bases). Per the germline V gene, CDR1 is MNHEY and CDR2 is SVGEGT. The CDR3 spans 14 residues. V lost 0 bases to trimming and J lost 8 bases, with 11 bases between them. CDR3 loop: CASSYSGGGKPQHF. Written as DNA, the CDR3 is TGTGCCAGCAGTTACTCGGGAGGGGGTAAGCCCCAGCATTTT.

The rearrangement joins TRBV11-2 to TRBJ2-1, with TRBD2 as a possible D gene (7 bases). V was pared by 1 base and J by 8 bases, with 15 bases between. CDR1 is SGHAT, CDR2 FQNNGV, per germline. The CDR3 covers 15 residues. This chain's CDR3 is CASSLGRGGRYEQFF. For the CDR3, the DNA is TGTGCCAGCAGCTTAGGGAGGGGGGGCCGCTATGAGCAGTTCTTC.

The genes are TRBV9 and TRBJ2-2, with D possibly TRBD1 on 5 matching bases. V lost 3 bases and J 8 bases, leaving 20 bases between the germline ends. CDR3 size: 16 residues. Per germline, CDR1 SGDLS and CDR2 YYNGEE. For the CDR3, the DNA is TGTGCCAGCAGCGCGAGGCAGGGCGTATCAACGGGGGAGCTGTTTTTT. Residues: CASSARQGVSTGELFF.

This clone was seen only once. The CDR3 region is CASSSPGTGVYEQYF. The DNA of the CDR3 is TGTGCCAGCAGTTCTCCGGGGACAGGGGTCTACGAGCAGTACTTC. The chain links TRBV27 to TRBJ2-7; 10 positions agree with TRBD1. This CDR3 region has 15 residues. Unmatched junction bases numbered 6, after V lost 4 bases and J lost 3 bases. Germline V gene data show CDR1 as MNHEY and CDR2 as SMNVEV (reference sequence).

The chain joins TRBV4-3 to TRBJ2-1; 7 bases map to TRBD2. CDR1 is LGHNA and CDR2 is YSLEER in the germline V gene. With 1 base clipped from V and 9 bases from J, the junction kept 12 bases outside the gene matches. CDR3 size: 16 residues. CDR3 sequence: CASSQGIAGLGGEQFF. CDR3 nucleotides: TGCGCCAGCAGCCAAGGAATAGCGGGCCTTGGTGGTGAGCAGTTCTTC.

The CDR3 reads CASVLRREGIDEQYF. The DNA for the CDR3 is TGTGCCAGCGTCCTCAGGCGGGAGGGCATCGACGAGCAGTACTTC. The chain employs TRBV28 and TRBJ2-7; 9 nucleotides agree with TRBD2. The CDR3 loop spans 15 amino acids. V was clipped by 8 bases and J by 5 bases; unmatched bases: 13. In germline, CDR1 is MDHEN, CDR2 SYDVKM.

V gene TRBV11-2 combines with J gene TRBJ2-1, with 15 bases aligning to TRBD2. This CDR3 contains 14 residues. Germline V gives CDR1 SGHAT, CDR2 FQNNGV. J lost 9 bases, V lost 5 bases, and 2 bases had no gene match. CDR3 residues: CASSMGLAGGEQFF. Here the CDR3 DNA reads TGTGCCAGCAGCATGGGACTAGCGGGGGGTGAGCAGTTCTTC. Full variable domain (outside the CDR3, taken from reference TRBV11-2 and TRBJ2-1): EAGVAQSPRYKIIEKRQSVAFWCNPISGHATLYWYQQILGQGPKLLIQFQNNGVVDDSQLPKDRFSAERLKGVDSTLKIQPAKLEDSAVYLCASSMGLAGGEQFFGPGTRLTVL.

This clone showed up just once. The J gene is TRBJ2-7, the V gene TRBV27; possibly TRBD1 for D (6 bases). CDR3 size: 12 residues. The germline V gene has CDR1 MNHEY and CDR2 SMNVEV (reference sequence). Trimming took 6 bases from V and 3 from J, leaving 9 bases between them. CDR3 loop: CASSQTGYEQYF. The DNA of the CDR3 is TGTGCCAGCAGCCAGACAGGCTACGAGCAGTACTTC.